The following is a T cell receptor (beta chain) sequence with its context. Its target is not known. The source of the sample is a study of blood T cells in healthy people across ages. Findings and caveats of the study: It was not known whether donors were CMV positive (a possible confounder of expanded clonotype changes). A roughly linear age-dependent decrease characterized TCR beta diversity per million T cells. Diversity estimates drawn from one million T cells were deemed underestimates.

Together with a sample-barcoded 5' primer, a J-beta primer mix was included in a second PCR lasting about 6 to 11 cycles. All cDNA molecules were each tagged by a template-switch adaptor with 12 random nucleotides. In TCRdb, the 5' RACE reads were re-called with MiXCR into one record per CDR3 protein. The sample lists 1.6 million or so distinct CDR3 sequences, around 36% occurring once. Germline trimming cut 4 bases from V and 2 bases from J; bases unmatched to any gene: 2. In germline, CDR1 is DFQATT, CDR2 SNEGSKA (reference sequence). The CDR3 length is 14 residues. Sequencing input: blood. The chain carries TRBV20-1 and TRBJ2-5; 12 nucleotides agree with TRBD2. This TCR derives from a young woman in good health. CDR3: CSAIGLAGQETQYF. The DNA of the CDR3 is TGCAGTGCTATCGGACTAGCGGGGCAAGAGACCCAGTACTTC.